The 22 T cell receptor beta chains given below trace back to one sample, sequenced in a study of blood T cell repertoires in COVID-19 (dated by TCRdb to about 2020). The protocol used for the library was the immunoSEQ multiplex PCR assay. TCRdb limited this immuneACCESS table to in-frame rearrangements with V and J called. A share of clones is missing; checked studies link under half to unresolved V genes, and the rest is unexplained. The sample table shows 200,000 to 250,000 clones, and 82% are seen once. About an eighth of the sample goes to the ten largest clones. The sequenced material came from peripheral blood. The receptors come from a woman aged 35 to 49 with acute or convalescent COVID-19.

The chain is built from TRBV11-2 and TRBJ2-5; tentative D call: TRBD1 (6 bases). CDR1 and CDR2 (germline): SGHAT, FQNNGV. V was trimmed by 5 bases and J by 7 bases, leaving 23 bases between them. The CDR3 has 16 amino acids. DNA of the CDR3: TGTGCCAGCAGCCCTTATGGGGGCTCCGCCTCGGGGACCCAGTACTTC. Amino acids: CASSPYGGSASGTQYF. Full variable domain (remainder filled in from reference TRBV11-2 and TRBJ2-5): EAGVAQSPRYKIIEKRQSVAFWCNPISGHATLYWYQQILGQGPKLLIQFQNNGVVDDSQLPKDRFSAERLKGVDSTLKIQPAKLEDSAVYLCASSPYGGSASGTQYFGPGTRLLVL.

The rearrangement links TRBV4-1 to TRBJ2-7, with D tentatively TRBD1 (6 bases). Germline CDR1 reads MGHRA; CDR2 reads YSYEKL. The CDR3 length is 16 residues. Trimming removed 0 bases at V and 3 bases at J, with 15 bases between. The CDR3 DNA reads TGCGCCAGCAGCCAAGATTATTTAGGACAGAGCTACGAGCAGTACTTC. Its translation is CASSQDYLGQSYEQYF.

V and J are TRBV14 and TRBJ2-2; 7 positions agree with TRBD2. CDR3 size: 16 residues. The ends lost 1 base at V and 4 bases at J; junction bases unmatched: 6. The V gene's germline CDR1 is SGHDN and CDR2 FVKESK. CDR3 sequence (DNA): TGTGCCAGCAGCCAAGTTACGTCTAGCGGCACCGGGGAGCTGTTTTTT. It yields the protein CASSQVTSSGTGELFF.

This sequence joins TRBV5-6 and TRBJ1-1, with 9 bases aligning to TRBD1. This CDR3 has 15 amino acids. CDR1 is SGHDT and CDR2 is YYEEEE in the germline V gene. The trim removed 4 bases at V and 5 bases at J, leaving 9 bases unmatched. The CDR3 nucleotides read TGTGCCAGCAGCCATCGACAGGGGGGAGGTACTGAAGCTTTCTTT. Translated, it gives CASSHRQGGGTEAFF.

This clone was counted a few times. The V gene is TRBV7-2, the J gene TRBJ1-2, with D possibly being TRBD1 (5 bases). This CDR3 comprises 16 residues. The germline V gene has CDR1 SGHTA and CDR2 FQGNSA. Trimming cost V 8 bases and J 8 bases, with 27 bases left between them. The CDR3 nucleotides read TGTGCCAGCGGCCTCACTCCTGACCCCAGGGTAAGGGGCTACACCTTC. It codes for CASGLTPDPRVRGYTF.

This clone came up a few times. J is TRBJ2-3 and V is TRBV15; TRBD1 matches at 10 bases. Trimming at V came to 0 bases and at J to 4 bases, leaving 4 bases not matched to a gene. In germline, CDR1 is LNHNV, CDR2 YYDKDF (reference sequence). This CDR3 contains 16 residues. CDR3 in amino acids: CATSRDRGQGADTQYF. Here the CDR3 DNA reads TGTGCCACCAGCAGAGATCGTGGACAGGGGGCAGATACGCAGTATTTT.

This rearrangement joins TRBV6-4 to TRBJ1-2; D is ambiguous. Trimming left V 0 bases short and J 7 bases short, with 18 bases between. The length of the CDR3 is 16 residues. Germline CDR1 reads MRHNA; CDR2 reads SNTAGT. CDR3 residues: CASSDSKESALSGYTF. Here the CDR3 DNA reads TGTGCCAGCAGTGACTCGAAAGAGTCTGCCCTAAGTGGCTACACCTTC.

The rearrangement uses TRBV19 and TRBJ1-4; tentative D call: TRBD1 (5 bases). Germline V gene lookup returns CDR1 LNHDA and CDR2 SQIVND (reference sequence). The CDR3 contains 15 residues. The V and J ends lost 5 bases and 3 bases respectively, with 13 bases between them. CDR3 sequence: CASSSPGGANEKLFF. CDR3 sequence (DNA): TGTGCCAGTAGTTCCCCGGGGGGGGCTAATGAAAAACTGTTTTTT.

Notes on this clone: At one boundary the junction diverges from the germline segment, which might be a read error. The chain employs TRBV27 and TRBJ2-3, with 11 bases lining up with TRBD2. The CDR3 contains 20 residues. Germline CDR1 is MNHEY and CDR2 is SMNVEV (reference sequence). CDR3 DNA: TGTGCCAGCAGTTTCAGGGGGCGCGTCAATAGCGGGAGGGGGACAGGTACGCAGTATTTT. Encoded protein: CASSFRGRVNSGRGTGTQYF.

The CDR3 coding sequence is TGCGCCAGCAGCTTGGCCCCCCTCCAAGAGACCCAGTACTTC. This gives the protein CASSLAPLQETQYF. The genes are TRBV5-1 and TRBJ2-5; D ambiguous. This CDR3 comprises 14 residues. V dropped 0 bases and J dropped 1 base, with 7 bases sitting between them. Germline V gene data show CDR1 as SGHRS and CDR2 as YFSETQ.

The rearrangement uses TRBV9 and TRBJ2-1, with D unclear. Between the trimmed V and J ends, which lost 0 bases and 5 bases, there was a span of 9 bases. The CDR3 sequence is 14 residues long. CDR1 is SGDLS, CDR2 YYNGEE, per germline. The CDR3 reads CASSVASRNNEQFF. As DNA, the CDR3 is TGTGCCAGCAGCGTAGCCTCGCGGAACAATGAGCAGTTCTTC.

V usage is TRBV5-1 and J usage is TRBJ2-4; a weak D match, TRBD2 (6 bases). Germline V gene data show CDR1 as SGHRS and CDR2 as YFSETQ. Deletions cut 0 bases from V and 4 bases from J, with 11 bases between. The CDR3 totals 15 residues. CDR3 sequence reads: CASSLVGSGKNIQYF. In nucleotides, the CDR3 is TGCGCCAGCAGCTTGGTAGGTAGCGGAAAAAACATTCAGTACTTC.

The chain employs TRBV5-1 and TRBJ2-3; 10 bases are a match to TRBD2. The length of the CDR3 is 17 residues. The ends lost 0 bases at V and 1 base at J; junction bases unmatched: 5. CDR1 and CDR2 from the germline V gene are SGHRS and YFSETQ. This chain's CDR3 is CASSLVASGSGTDTQYF. CDR3 bases: TGCGCCAGCAGCTTGGTGGCTAGCGGGAGTGGCACAGATACGCAGTATTTT.

The gene calls are TRBV5-8 and TRBJ2-3, with TRBD2 matching over 14 bases. This CDR3 comprises 15 residues. Germline CDR1 reads SGHTS; CDR2 reads YDEGEE. The trim removed 3 bases at V and 4 bases at J, leaving 1 base unmatched. Written as DNA, the CDR3 is TGTGCCAGCAGCTCGGGACTAGCGGGGGCAGATACGCAGTATTTT. It yields the protein CASSSGLAGADTQYF. Full variable domain (missing parts from reference TRBV5-8 and TRBJ2-3): EAGVTQSPTHLIKTRGQQATLRCSPISGHTSVYWYQQALGLGLQFLLWYDEGEERNRGNFPPRFSGRQFPNYSSELNVNALELEDSALYLCASSSGLAGADTQYFGPGTRLTVL.

The J gene is TRBJ2-7, the V gene TRBV4-1; tentative D call: TRBD2 (5 bases). This CDR3 comprises 14 residues. The germline V and J ends were trimmed by 1 base and 2 bases, with 9 bases remaining between them. CDR1 and CDR2 from the germline V gene are MGHRA and YSYEKL. This CDR3 reads CASSQGYGTYEQYF. CDR3 DNA: TGCGCCAGCAGCCAAGGATACGGGACCTACGAGCAGTACTTC.

The chain employs TRBV11-2 and TRBJ2-1; D remains ambiguous. CDR1 SGHAT and CDR2 FQNNGV come from the germline V gene. This CDR3 is built from 15 residues. The V gene lost 5 bases and the J gene lost 3 bases, with 14 bases spanning the gap. The CDR3 region has the DNA TGTGCCAGCAGCCCTCGACTTGGTGTCTACAATGAGCAGTTCTTC. This encodes CASSPRLGVYNEQFF.

V and J are TRBV21-1 and TRBJ1-1; the D segment call TRBD1 is taken from the table without a DNA check. TRBV21-1 is classified as a pseudogene. The CDR3 sequence is 16 residues long. The CDR3 nucleotides read TGTGCCAGCATCCGGAGATGGACAGGGACAGATATTGAAGCTTTCTTT. Its protein product is CASIRRWTGTDIEAFF.

This chain joins TRBV5-1 and TRBJ2-2; maybe TRBD1 (6 bases). CDR1 is SGHRS and CDR2 is YFSETQ in the germline V gene. CDR3 length: 15 residues. V was clipped by 6 bases and J by 0 bases, with 12 bases between them. CDR3 coding DNA: TGCGCCAGCACCGCCGGGACAACGAACACCGGGGAGCTGTTTTTT. It translates to CASTAGTTNTGELFF.

The genes are TRBV11-3 and TRBJ2-2; a weak D match, TRBD2 (5 bases). Germline V lookup: CDR1 SGHNT, CDR2 YENEEA. With 5 bases removed from V and 0 bases from J, the gap between germline ends came to 13 bases. The CDR3 length is 16 residues. CDR3 coding DNA: TGTGCCAGCAGCCGGCTAGGACTTTCGAACACCGGGGAGCTGTTTTTT. It is translated as CASSRLGLSNTGELFF.

V gene TRBV19 combines with J gene TRBJ2-7, with a tentative D call TRBD2 (6 bases). Trimming took off 11 bases at V and 3 bases at J, with 17 bases between the two ends. The CDR3 has 13 amino acids. The germline CDR1 and CDR2 sequences are LNHDA and SQIVND (reference sequence). CDR3 nucleotide sequence: TGTGCCGCATCCGCCGGGGGACGCTACGAGCAGTACTTC. Protein sequence: CAASAGGRYEQYF.

This clone was seen repeatedly, ten times or more. V is TRBV28 and J is TRBJ1-6, with 9 bases aligning to TRBD1. The CDR3 extends over 18 amino acids. Germline values: CDR1 MDHEN, CDR2 SYDVKM. The V and J ends lost 1 base and 7 bases, in that order; junction bases with no gene match: 11. The CDR3 DNA reads as TGTGCCAGCAGTTTATTAAAAGGACCCGGGACAGGGAATTCACCCCTCCACTTT. Encoded protein: CASSLLKGPGTGNSPLHF. Variable domain in full (rest from reference TRBV28 and TRBJ1-6): DVKVTQSSRYLVKRTGEKVFLECVQDMDHENMFWYRQDPGLGLRLIYFSYDVKMKEKGDIPEGYSVSREKKERFSLILESASTNQTSMYLCASSLLKGPGTGNSPLHFGNGTRLTVT.

This chain joins TRBV12-2 and TRBJ1-2; the table's D gene call, TRBD1, was not cross checked with the DNA. TRBV12-2 is a pseudogene. CDR3 size: 14 residues. The CDR3 here is CASRPQTGEYGYTF. CDR3 DNA: TGTGCAAGTCGCCCCCAGACAGGGGAGTATGGCTACACCTTC.